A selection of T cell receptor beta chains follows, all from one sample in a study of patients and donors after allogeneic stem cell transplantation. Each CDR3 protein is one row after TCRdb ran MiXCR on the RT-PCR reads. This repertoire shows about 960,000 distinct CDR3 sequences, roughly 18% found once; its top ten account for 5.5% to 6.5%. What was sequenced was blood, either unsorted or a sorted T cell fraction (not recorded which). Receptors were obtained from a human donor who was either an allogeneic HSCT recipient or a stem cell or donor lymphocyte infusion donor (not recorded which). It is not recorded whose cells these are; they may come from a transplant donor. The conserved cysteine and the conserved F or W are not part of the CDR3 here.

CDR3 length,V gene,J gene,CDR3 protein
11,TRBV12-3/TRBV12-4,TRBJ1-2,ASDGQGFYGYT
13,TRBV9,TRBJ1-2,ASSSHDRGSSGYT
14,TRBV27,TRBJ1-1,ASSLSDRAGGTEAF
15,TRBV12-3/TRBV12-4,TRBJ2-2,ASSPHGAGGNTGELF
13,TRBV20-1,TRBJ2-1,SARALIGTGDEQF
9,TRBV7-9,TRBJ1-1,TGTSNTEAF
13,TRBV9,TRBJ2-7,ASSEGGKSSYEQY
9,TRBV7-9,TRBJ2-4,ASSLTERQY
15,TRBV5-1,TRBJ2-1,ASSLRLAGGPMDEQF
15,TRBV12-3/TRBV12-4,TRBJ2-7,ASSFGLGVSPDYEQY
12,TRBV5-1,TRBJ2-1,ASSLGGRLNEQF
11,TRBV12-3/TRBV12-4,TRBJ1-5,ASEKDSNQPQH
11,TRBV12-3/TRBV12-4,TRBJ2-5,ASSLLGSETQY
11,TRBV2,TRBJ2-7,ASSVEGGHEQY
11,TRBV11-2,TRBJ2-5,ASSSTRLETQY
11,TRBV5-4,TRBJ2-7,ASSKDGHYEQY
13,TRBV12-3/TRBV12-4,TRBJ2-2,ASSLRDGNTGELF
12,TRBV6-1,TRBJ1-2,ASRDRGSNYGYT
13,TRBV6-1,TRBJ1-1,ASTISPGGNTEAF
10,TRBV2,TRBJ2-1,ASNHIYNEQF